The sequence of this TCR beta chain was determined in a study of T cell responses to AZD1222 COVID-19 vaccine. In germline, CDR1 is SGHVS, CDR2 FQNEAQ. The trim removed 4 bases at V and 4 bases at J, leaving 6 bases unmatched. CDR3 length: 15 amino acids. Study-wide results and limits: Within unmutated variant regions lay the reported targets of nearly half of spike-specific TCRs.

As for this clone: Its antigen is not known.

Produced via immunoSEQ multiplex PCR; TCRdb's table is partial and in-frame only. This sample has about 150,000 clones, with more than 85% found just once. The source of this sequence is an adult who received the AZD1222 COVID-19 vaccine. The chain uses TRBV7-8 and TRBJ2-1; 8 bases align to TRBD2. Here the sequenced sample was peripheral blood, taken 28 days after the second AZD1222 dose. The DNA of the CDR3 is TGTGCCAGCAGCTGGGCGGGGGGAGTTTACAATGAGCAGTTCTTC. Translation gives CASSWAGGVYNEQFF.